This TCR beta chain derives from a study of patients and donors after allogeneic stem cell transplantation. This clonotype occurred a few times. MiXCR, applied by TCRdb to the RT-PCR reads, yields one record per CDR3 protein. The table shows hundreds of thousands of distinct CDR3 sequences, with approximately 16% occurring only once. The CDR3 totals 13 residues. CDR1 is SNHLY, CDR2 FYNNEI, per germline. V was pared by 4 bases and J by 9 bases, with 13 bases between. The receptor was derived from a human donor who was either an allogeneic HSCT recipient or a stem cell or donor lymphocyte infusion donor (not recorded which). It is not recorded whose cells these are; they may come from a transplant donor. Sequenced sample: blood, either unsorted or a sorted T cell fraction (not recorded which). This chain joins TRBV2 and TRBJ2-1; D may correspond to TRBD1 or TRBD2 (6 bases each). The CDR3 sequence is CASSGWGAGEQFF. Here the CDR3 DNA reads TGTGCCAGCAGTGGGTGGGGGGCCGGTGAGCAGTTCTTC.